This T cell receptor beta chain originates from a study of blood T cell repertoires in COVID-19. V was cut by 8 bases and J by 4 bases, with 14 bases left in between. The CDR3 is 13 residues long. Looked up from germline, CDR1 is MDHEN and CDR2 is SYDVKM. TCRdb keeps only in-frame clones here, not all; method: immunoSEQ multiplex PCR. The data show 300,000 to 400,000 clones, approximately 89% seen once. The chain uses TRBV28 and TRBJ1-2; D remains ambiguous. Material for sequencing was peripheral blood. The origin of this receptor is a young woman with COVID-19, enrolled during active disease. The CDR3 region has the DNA TGTGCCAGCGGATCGGACGGACTCTATGGCTACACCTTC. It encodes CASGSDGLYGYTF.